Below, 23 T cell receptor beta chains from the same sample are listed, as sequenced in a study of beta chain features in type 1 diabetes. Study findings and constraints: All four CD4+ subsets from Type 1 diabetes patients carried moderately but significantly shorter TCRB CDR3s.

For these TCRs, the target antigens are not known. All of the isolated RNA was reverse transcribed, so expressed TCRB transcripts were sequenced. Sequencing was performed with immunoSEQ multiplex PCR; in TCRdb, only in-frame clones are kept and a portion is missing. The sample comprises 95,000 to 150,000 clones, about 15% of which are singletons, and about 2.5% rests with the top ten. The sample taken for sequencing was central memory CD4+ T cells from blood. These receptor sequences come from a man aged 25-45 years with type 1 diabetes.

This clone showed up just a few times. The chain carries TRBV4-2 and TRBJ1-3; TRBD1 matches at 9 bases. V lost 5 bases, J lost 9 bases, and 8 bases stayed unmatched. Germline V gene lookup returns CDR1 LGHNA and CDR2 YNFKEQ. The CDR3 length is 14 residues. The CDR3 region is CASSSRDRDGTIYF. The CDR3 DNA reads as TGTGCCAGCAGCTCCCGGGACAGGGACGGCACCATATATTTT.

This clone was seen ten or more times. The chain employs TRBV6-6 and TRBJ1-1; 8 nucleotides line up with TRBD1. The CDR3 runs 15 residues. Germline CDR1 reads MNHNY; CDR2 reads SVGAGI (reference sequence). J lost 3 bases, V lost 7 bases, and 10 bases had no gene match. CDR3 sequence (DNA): TGTGCCAGCACCTCGGGCAGGGGGCGCGACACTGAAGCTTTCTTT. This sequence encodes CASTSGRGRDTEAFF.

This CDR3 reads CASSQEQKYTGELFF. The DNA of the CDR3 is TGTGCCAGCAGCCAGGAACAGAAATACACCGGGGAGCTGTTTTTT. The chain is built from TRBV4-2 and TRBJ2-2; D is unresolved. The CDR3 runs to 15 residues. Deletions cut 3 bases from V and 3 bases from J, with 11 bases between. Germline V CDR1 and CDR2: LGHNA, YNFKEQ.

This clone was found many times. CDR3 nucleotides: TGTGCCAGCAGCCCCCTCGGGGGCAGCACAGATACGCAGTATTTT. It is translated as CASSPLGGSTDTQYF. The rearrangement joins TRBV5-6 to TRBJ2-3, with D tentatively TRBD1 or TRBD2 (6 bases each). Germline V gene lookup returns CDR1 SGHDT and CDR2 YYEEEE. The V and J ends lost 4 bases and 0 bases respectively, with 12 bases between them. The CDR3 length is 15 residues.

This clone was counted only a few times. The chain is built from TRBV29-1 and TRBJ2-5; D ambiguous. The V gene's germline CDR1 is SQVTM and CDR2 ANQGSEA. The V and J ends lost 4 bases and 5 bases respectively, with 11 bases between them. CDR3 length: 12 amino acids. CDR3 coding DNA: TGCAGCGTTGTTACCCCCAGGGAGACCCAGTACTTC. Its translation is CSVVTPRETQYF.

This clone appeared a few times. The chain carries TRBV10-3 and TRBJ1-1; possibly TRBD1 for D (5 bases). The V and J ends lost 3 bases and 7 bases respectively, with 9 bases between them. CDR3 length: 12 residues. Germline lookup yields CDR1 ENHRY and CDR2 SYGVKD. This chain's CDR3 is CAISERDGEAFF. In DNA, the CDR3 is TGTGCCATCAGTGAACGGGACGGTGAAGCTTTCTTT.

In DNA form, the CDR3 reads TGCGCCAGCAGCTTGACGGCTGACGGGGATTCACCCCTCCACTTT. This encodes CASSLTADGDSPLHF. The chain joins TRBV5-1 to TRBJ1-6; D remains ambiguous. The CDR3 sequence is 15 residues long. V dropped 1 base and J dropped 8 bases, with 13 bases sitting between them. Germline values: CDR1 SGHRS, CDR2 YFSETQ.

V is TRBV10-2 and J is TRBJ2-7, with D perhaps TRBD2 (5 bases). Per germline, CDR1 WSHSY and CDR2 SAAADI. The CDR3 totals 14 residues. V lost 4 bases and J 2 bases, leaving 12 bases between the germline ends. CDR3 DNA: TGCGCCAGCAGTGGAGCGAGGGTAACCTACGAGCAGTACTTC. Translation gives CASSGARVTYEQYF.

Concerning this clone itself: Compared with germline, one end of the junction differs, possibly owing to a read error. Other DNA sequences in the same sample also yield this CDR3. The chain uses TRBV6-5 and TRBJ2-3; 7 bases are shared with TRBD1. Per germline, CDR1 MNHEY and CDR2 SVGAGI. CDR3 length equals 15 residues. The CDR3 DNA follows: TGTGCCAGCAGTTACTCGGGACAGAACACAGATACACAGTATTTT. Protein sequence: CASSYSGQNTDTQYF.

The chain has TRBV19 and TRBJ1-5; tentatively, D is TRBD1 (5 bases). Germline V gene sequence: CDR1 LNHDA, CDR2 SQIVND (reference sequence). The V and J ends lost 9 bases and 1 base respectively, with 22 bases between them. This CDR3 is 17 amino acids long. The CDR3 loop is CASRDRGGEGSNQPQHF. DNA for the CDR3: TGTGCCAGCAGAGACCGGGGAGGGGAAGGGAGCAATCAGCCCCAGCATTTT.

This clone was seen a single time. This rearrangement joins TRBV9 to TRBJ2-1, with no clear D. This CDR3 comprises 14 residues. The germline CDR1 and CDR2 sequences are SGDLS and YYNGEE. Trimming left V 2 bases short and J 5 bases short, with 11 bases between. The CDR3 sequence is CASSVSLLNNEQFF. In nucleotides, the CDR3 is TGTGCCAGCAGCGTTTCCCTCCTGAACAATGAGCAGTTCTTC.

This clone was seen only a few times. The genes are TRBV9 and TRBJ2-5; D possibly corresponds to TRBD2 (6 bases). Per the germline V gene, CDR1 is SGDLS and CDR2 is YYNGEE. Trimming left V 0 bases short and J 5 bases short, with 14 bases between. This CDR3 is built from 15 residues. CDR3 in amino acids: CASSVGASEEETQYF. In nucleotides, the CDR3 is TGTGCCAGCAGCGTAGGGGCTAGCGAGGAGGAGACCCAGTACTTC.

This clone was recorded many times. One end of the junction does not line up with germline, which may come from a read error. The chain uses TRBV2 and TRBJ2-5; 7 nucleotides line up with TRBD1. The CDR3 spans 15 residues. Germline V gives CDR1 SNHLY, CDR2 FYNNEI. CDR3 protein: CASRGQLSYQETQYF. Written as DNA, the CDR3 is TGTGCGAGCAGGGGACAGCTATCGTACCAAGAGACCCAGTACTTC. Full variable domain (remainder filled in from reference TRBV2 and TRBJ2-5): EPEVTQTPSHQVTQMGQEVILRCVPISNHLYFYWYRQILGQKVEFLVSFYNNEISEKSEIFDDQFSVERPDGSNFTLKIRSTKLEDSAMYFCASRGQLSYQETQYFGPGTRLLVL.

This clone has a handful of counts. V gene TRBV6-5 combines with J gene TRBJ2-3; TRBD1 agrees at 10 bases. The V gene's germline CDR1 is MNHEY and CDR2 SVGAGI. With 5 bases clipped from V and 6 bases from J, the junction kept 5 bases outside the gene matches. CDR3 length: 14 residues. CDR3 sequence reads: CASSPGQGMDTQYF. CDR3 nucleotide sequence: TGTGCCAGCAGTCCGGGACAGGGGATGGATACGCAGTATTTT.

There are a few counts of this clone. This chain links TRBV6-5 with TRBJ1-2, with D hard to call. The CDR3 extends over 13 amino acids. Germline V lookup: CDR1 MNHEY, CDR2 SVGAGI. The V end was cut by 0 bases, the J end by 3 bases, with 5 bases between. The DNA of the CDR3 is TGTGCCAGCAGTTACTCACCAGACTATGGCTACACCTTC. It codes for CASSYSPDYGYTF.

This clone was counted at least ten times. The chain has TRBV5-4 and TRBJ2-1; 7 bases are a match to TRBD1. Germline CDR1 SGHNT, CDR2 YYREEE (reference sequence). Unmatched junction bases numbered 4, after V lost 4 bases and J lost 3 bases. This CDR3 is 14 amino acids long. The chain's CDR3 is CASSPNRGYNEQFF. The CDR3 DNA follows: TGTGCCAGCAGCCCGAACAGGGGCTACAATGAGCAGTTCTTC. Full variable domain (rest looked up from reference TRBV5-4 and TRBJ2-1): ETGVTQSPTHLIKTRGQQVTLRCSSQSGHNTVSWYQQALGQGPQFIFQYYREEENGRGNFPPRFSGLQFPNYSSELNVNALELDDSALYLCASSPNRGYNEQFFGPGTRLTVL.

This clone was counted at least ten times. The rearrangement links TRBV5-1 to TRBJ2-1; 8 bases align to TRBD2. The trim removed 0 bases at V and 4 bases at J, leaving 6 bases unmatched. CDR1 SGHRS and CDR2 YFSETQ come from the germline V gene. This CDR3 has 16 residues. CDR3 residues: CASSLVASSGYNEQFF. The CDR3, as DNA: TGCGCCAGCAGCTTGGTGGCGTCTAGCGGGTACAATGAGCAGTTCTTC.

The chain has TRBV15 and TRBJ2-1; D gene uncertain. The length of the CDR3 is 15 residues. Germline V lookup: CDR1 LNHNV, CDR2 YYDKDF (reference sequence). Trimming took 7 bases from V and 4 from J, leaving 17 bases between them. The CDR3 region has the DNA TGTGCCACCAATCGTAAGGCACTTCGGTACAATGAGCAGTTCTTC. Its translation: CATNRKALRYNEQFF.

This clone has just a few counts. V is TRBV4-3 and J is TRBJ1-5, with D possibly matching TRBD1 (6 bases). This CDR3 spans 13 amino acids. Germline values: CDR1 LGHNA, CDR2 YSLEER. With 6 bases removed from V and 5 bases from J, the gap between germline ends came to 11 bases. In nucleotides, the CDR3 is TGCGCCAGCAGTCCTAACAGGGATCAGCCCCAGCATTTT. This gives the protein CASSPNRDQPQHF.

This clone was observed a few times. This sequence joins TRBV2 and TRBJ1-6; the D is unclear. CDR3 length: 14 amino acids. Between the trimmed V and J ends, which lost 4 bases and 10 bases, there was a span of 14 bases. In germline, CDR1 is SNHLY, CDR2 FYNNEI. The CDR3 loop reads CASSAREEASPLHF. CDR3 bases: TGTGCCAGCAGTGCGAGGGAAGAAGCCTCACCCCTCCACTTT. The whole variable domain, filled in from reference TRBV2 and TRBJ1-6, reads EPEVTQTPSHQVTQMGQEVILRCVPISNHLYFYWYRQILGQKVEFLVSFYNNEISEKSEIFDDQFSVERPDGSNFTLKIRSTKLEDSAMYFCASSAREEASPLHFGNGTRLTVT.

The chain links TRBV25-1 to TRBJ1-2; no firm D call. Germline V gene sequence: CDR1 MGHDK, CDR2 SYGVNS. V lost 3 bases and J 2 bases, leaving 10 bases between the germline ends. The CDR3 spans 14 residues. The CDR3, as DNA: TGTGCCAGCAGTGAGTCATGGGTAAACTATGGCTACACCTTC. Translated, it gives CASSESWVNYGYTF.

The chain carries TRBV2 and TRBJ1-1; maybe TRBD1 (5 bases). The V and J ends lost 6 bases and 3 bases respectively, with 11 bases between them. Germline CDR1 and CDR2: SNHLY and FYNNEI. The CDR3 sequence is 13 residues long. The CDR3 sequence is CASRLQGDTEAFF. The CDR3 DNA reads TGTGCCAGCAGACTTCAGGGAGACACTGAAGCTTTCTTT.

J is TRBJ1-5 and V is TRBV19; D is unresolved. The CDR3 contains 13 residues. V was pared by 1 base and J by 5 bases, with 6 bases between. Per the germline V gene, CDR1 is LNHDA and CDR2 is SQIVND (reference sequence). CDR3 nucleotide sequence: TGTGCCAGTAGTATAGGAGAAGATCAGCCCCAGCATTTT. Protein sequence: CASSIGEDQPQHF.